The TCR beta chain under discussion was sequenced for a study of blood T cell repertoires in COVID-19. Study details: PBMCs, B-cell-depleted T cells, or T cells were the source of the cDNA or gDNA that made up the material.

The CDR3 length is 14 residues. Germline loops: CDR1 SQVTM, CDR2 ANQGSEA. V was clipped by 0 bases and J by 7 bases, with 12 bases between them. In the original processing: The authors estimated nucleated cell counts from reference gene primer amplification. Profiled with immunoSEQ multiplex PCR; TCRdb holds only in-frame clones, not every one. V, J and clone size derive from that table, while D and trimming were established from the DNA sequence. This sample has 240,000 or so clones, with around 84% found just once. Sequenced material: peripheral blood. V gene TRBV29-1 combines with J gene TRBJ1-4, with TRBD1 as a possible D gene (5 bases). The receptor comes from a woman aged 18-30 years with acute or convalescent COVID-19. CDR3 loop: CSVEEVGQGEKLFF. DNA for the CDR3: TGCAGCGTTGAAGAGGTCGGTCAGGGTGAAAAACTGTTTTTT.